This entry features one T cell receptor (beta chain) sequence. This sample is part of a study of sequential checkpoint blockade in melanoma. In the study overall: Patients were randomized 1:1 to nivolumab-then-ipilimumab or ipilimumab-then-nivolumab first-line. Both treatment sequences were followed by maintenance nivolumab.

Sequenced by immunoSEQ multiplex PCR; TCRdb stores in-frame clones only, minus some. The sample yields some 20,000 clones, roughly four fifths seen once. Regarding treatment: randomized to nivolumab then ipilimumab (arm A) or the reverse (arm B). No patient had prior DNA-damaging chemotherapy. Sorted cells were live CD3+CD8+, lacking CD19 and CD56, from PBMCs. Trimming pared 3 bases from V and 10 bases from J, leaving 22 bases between. The CDR3 totals 15 residues. Germline V gene data show CDR1 as GTSNPN and CDR2 as SVGIG (reference sequence). The clonotype was recovered from a human donor with melanoma. The sequences come from CD8+ T cells sorted from blood (inferred from file names), collected from a patient given nivolumab and ipilimumab in sequence. The chain combines TRBV30 with TRBJ2-1, with D possibly matching TRBD1 (7 bases). The CDR3 nucleotides are TGTGCCTGGAGCCCGGGACAGTACCCCCGGGGGGAGCAGTTCTTC. Protein: CAWSPGQYPRGEQFF. Using reference TRBV30 and TRBJ2-1 for the parts outside the CDR3, the full variable domain is SQTIHQWPATLVQPVGSPLSLECTVEGTSNPNLYWYRQAAGRGLQLLFYSVGIGQISSEVPQNLSASRPQDRQFILSSKKLLLSDSGFYLCAWSPGQYPRGEQFFGPGTRLTVL.